Below, 14 T cell receptor beta chains from the same sample are listed, as sequenced in a study of T cell responses to AZD1222 COVID-19 vaccine. Method: immunoSEQ multiplex PCR; TCRdb's copy keeps in-frame clones and lacks some. The sample has 85,000 to 100,000 clones; approximately 90% are singletons. The sample consisted of peripheral blood, taken 28 days after the second AZD1222 dose. Every receptor here comes from an adult who received the AZD1222 COVID-19 vaccine.

The CDR3 DNA is TGTGCCAGCAGTTTGCGGCGGCGCTCTGGAAACACCATATATTTT. This gives the protein CASSLRRRSGNTIYF. The V call is TRBV28, the J call TRBJ1-3; D ambiguous. This CDR3 comprises 15 residues. Looked up from germline, CDR1 is MDHEN and CDR2 is SYDVKM. The V gene lost 3 bases and the J gene lost 0 bases, with 9 bases spanning the gap.

The V gene is TRBV10-3, the J gene TRBJ2-2, with TRBD1 matching 7 bases. The V and J ends lost 5 bases and 4 bases, in that order; junction bases with no gene match: 7. Germline V CDR1 and CDR2: ENHRY, SYGVKD. CDR3 size: 15 residues. The DNA of the CDR3 is TGTGCCATCAGTCCCGGGACAGCGCCCACCGGGGAGCTGTTTTTT. Encoded protein: CAISPGTAPTGELFF.

The chain has TRBV18 and TRBJ1-1; TRBD1 agrees at 7 bases. V gave up 3 bases and J gave up 5 bases; unmatched junction bases: 9. The germline V gene encodes CDR1 KGHSH and CDR2 LQKENI. There are 15 residues in the CDR3. Written as DNA, the CDR3 is TGTGCCAGCTCACCCCAGGGGGGGTTGGGTACTGAAGCTTTCTTT. It yields the protein CASSPQGGLGTEAFF.

This sequence joins TRBV28 and TRBJ2-2; 13 nucleotides agree with TRBD2. V trimming: 5 bases; J trimming: 3 bases; junction bases outside the gene matches: 6. Germline CDR1 is MDHEN and CDR2 is SYDVKM. This CDR3 is 17 amino acids long. The CDR3 region has the DNA TGTGCCAGCAGTCCGAGCGGACTAGCGGGAGACACCGGGGAGCTGTTTTTT. Amino acids: CASSPSGLAGDTGELFF.

This clone has only a few counts. The chain links TRBV3-1 (or the pseudogene TRBV3-2) to TRBJ1-2, with D perhaps TRBD1 (6 bases). The germline CDR1 and CDR2 sequences are LGHDT and YNNKEL (reference sequence). This CDR3 has 14 residues. The V and J ends lost 0 bases and 8 bases respectively, with 13 bases between them. CDR3 in amino acids: CASSQDNRERGYTF. The CDR3 coding sequence is TGTGCCAGCAGCCAAGACAACAGGGAACGCGGCTACACCTTC.

This chain uses TRBV12-3 or TRBV12-4 with TRBJ2-2; D remains unclear. The CDR3 length is 12 residues. The V end was cut by 5 bases, the J end by 5 bases, with 6 bases between. The DNA for the CDR3 is TGTGCCAGCAGTCAAATAACCGGGGAGCTGTTTTTT. Its translation is CASSQITGELFF.

The chain recombines TRBV7-2 with TRBJ1-6; D is ambiguous. Trimming shortened V by 1 base and J by 6 bases, and 10 bases separated the two germline ends. CDR3 length: 15 residues. From germline, CDR1 is SGHTA and CDR2 FQGNSA. CDR3 loop: CASSLEFTANSPLHF. The CDR3 nucleotides read TGTGCCAGCAGCTTAGAATTTACAGCTAATTCACCCCTCCACTTT.

The chain has TRBV28 and TRBJ1-5, with D tentatively TRBD1 (6 bases). Germline CDR1 reads MDHEN; CDR2 reads SYDVKM. The CDR3 covers 14 residues. The V end was cut by 6 bases, the J end by 5 bases, with 14 bases between. The CDR3 DNA follows: TGTGCCAGCAGCCTGGACAGAGCTGATCAGCCCCAGCATTTT. It yields the protein CASSLDRADQPQHF.

CDR3 loop: CASSSRGPETQYF. The CDR3 nucleotides read TGTGCCAGCAGCTCCAGGGGCCCGGAGACCCAGTACTTC. The J gene is TRBJ2-5, the V gene TRBV7-9, with D possibly TRBD1 on 6 matching bases. This CDR3 region has 13 residues. Germline-derived CDR1 and CDR2 are SEHNR and FQNEAQ (reference sequence). Trimming removed 4 bases from V and 5 bases from J, with 11 bases in between.

This chain connects TRBV19 to TRBJ1-4; TRBD1 agrees at 9 bases. The CDR3 runs 16 residues. CDR1 is LNHDA and CDR2 is SQIVND in the germline V gene (reference sequence). The ends lost 3 bases at V and 8 bases at J; junction bases unmatched: 10. CDR3 nucleotide sequence: TGTGCCAGTAGTATCGCCGGGACAGGGCCCTTCGAAAAACTGTTTTTT. Translating it yields CASSIAGTGPFEKLFF.

The chain uses TRBV7-2 and TRBJ1-2; a possible D gene is TRBD1 (6 bases). V gave up 0 bases and J gave up 8 bases, with 10 bases separating them. Germline V gene data show CDR1 as SGHTA and CDR2 as FQGNSA. This CDR3 contains 13 residues. The CDR3 sequence is CASSLAGGDGYTF. The CDR3 bases are TGTGCCAGCAGCTTAGCAGGGGGAGACGGCTACACCTTC.

The rearrangement links TRBV3-1 (or the pseudogene TRBV3-2) to TRBJ2-2; D ambiguous. The CDR3 sequence is 15 residues long. In germline, CDR1 is LGHDT, CDR2 YNNKEL (reference sequence). Trimming stripped 6 bases from V and 4 bases from J, with 15 bases between. CDR3 protein: CASRDGGVGTGELFF. DNA of the CDR3: TGTGCCAGCAGGGACGGCGGCGTGGGCACCGGGGAGCTGTTTTTT.

This clone was counted once. V is TRBV28 and J is TRBJ1-1; 8 positions agree with TRBD1. After removal of 6 bases from V and 7 bases from J, the junction contained 4 bases not matched to a gene. Per the germline V gene, CDR1 is MDHEN and CDR2 is SYDVKM. The CDR3 loop spans 12 amino acids. In DNA, the CDR3 is TGTGCCAGCAGGGGAGACAGGGGTGAAGCTTTCTTT. Its translation: CASRGDRGEAFF.

The V and J genes are TRBV19 and TRBJ1-4; D remains ambiguous. V dropped 4 bases and J dropped 13 bases, with 22 bases sitting between them. This CDR3 region has 15 residues. Germline CDR1 reads LNHDA; CDR2 reads SQIVND (reference sequence). The CDR3 nucleotides are TGTGCCAGTAGTAGCCGCGACACAGCTGAAAAGGGACTGTTTTTT. The encoded protein is CASSSRDTAEKGLFF.